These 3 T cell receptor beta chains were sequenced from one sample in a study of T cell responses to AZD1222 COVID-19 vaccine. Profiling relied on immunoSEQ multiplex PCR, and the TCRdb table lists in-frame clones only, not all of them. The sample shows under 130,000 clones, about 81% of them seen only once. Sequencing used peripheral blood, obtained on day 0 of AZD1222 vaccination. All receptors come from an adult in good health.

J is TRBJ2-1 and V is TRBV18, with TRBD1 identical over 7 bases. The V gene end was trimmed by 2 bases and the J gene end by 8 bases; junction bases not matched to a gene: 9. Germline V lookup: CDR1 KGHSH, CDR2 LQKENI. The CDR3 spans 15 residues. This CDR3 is CASSPKGGRFDEQFF. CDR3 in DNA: TGTGCCAGCTCACCAAAAGGGGGCCGGTTCGATGAGCAGTTCTTC.

Here the CDR3 DNA reads TGTGCCAGCAGCTTAGGGATGGGGGGGATGAACACTGAAGCTTTCTTT. Its translation is CASSLGMGGMNTEAFF. The genes are TRBV11-2 and TRBJ1-1, with D possibly TRBD1 on 5 matching bases. The CDR3 loop spans 16 amino acids. Deletions cut 1 base from V and 0 bases from J, with 12 bases between. CDR1 SGHAT and CDR2 FQNNGV come from the germline V gene.

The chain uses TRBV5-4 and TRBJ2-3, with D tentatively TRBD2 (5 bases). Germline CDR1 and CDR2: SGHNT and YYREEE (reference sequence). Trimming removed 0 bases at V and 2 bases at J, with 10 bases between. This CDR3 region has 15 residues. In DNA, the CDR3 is TGTGCCAGCAGCTTGGATGGCGGGCCCACAGATACGCAGTATTTT. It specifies CASSLDGGPTDTQYF.